Included here is one T cell receptor (beta chain) sequence, with context. Its antigen is unknown. Reverse transcription of roughly 0.5 to 1 ug RNA was performed with random hexamers. TCRdb analysed the immunoSEQ multiplex PCR reads with MiXCR anew, one entry per CDR3 protein. The sample consists of approximately 190,000 distinct CDR3 sequences, roughly 92% of them appearing once. Negative isolation was used for CD8+ and CD4+ T cells and FACS enrichment for TEMRA cells. These data originate in a study of CD8 T cells in Susac syndrome. Study-level results: Acknowledgment was made by the study that its TCR sequencing and HLA analysis involved a relatively small number of individuals.

The sample consisted of CD4+ T cells from PBMCs. This receptor was taken from a human donor in good health.

CDR3 residues: CASSTGTGGNEQFF. The CDR3 coding sequence is TGTGCCAGCAGCACCGGGACAGGGGGCAATGAGCAGTTCTTC. The chain carries TRBV7-3 and TRBJ2-1, with 11 bases lining up with TRBD1. The CDR3 runs 14 residues. Trimming cost V 5 bases and J 6 bases; bases outside gene matches: 3. The V gene's germline CDR1 is SGHTA and CDR2 FQGTGA.